The 9 T cell receptor beta chains listed next were all sequenced from one sample in a study of blood T cell repertoires in COVID-19. Using immunoSEQ multiplex PCR, the repertoire was profiled, and TCRdb retains in-frame clones only, with some absent. The sample includes 110,000 or so clones, less than 85% of them seen just once. Sample: peripheral blood. These receptor sequences come from a woman aged 55-69 years with acute or convalescent COVID-19.

This clone was found a few times. V gene TRBV6-2 or TRBV6-3 combines with J gene TRBJ2-1; TRBD2 matches 7 bases. CDR1 is MNHEY and CDR2 is SVGEGT in the germline V gene. V lost 6 bases to trimming and J lost 5 bases; unmatched junction nucleotides: 10. The CDR3 is made up of 15 amino acids. CDR3 nucleotide sequence: TGTGCCAGCAGCCCCATTCGCGGGAGAAACAATGAGCAGTTCTTC. Protein: CASSPIRGRNNEQFF.

This sequence joins TRBV7-3 and TRBJ2-1; 13 nucleotides match TRBD2. The germline CDR1 and CDR2 sequences are SGHTA and FQGTGA. Trimming at V came to 1 base and at J to 6 bases, leaving 6 bases not matched to a gene. The CDR3 contains 17 residues. CDR3 residues: CASSLMPGLAGINEQFF. In DNA, the CDR3 is TGTGCCAGCAGCTTAATGCCGGGACTAGCGGGGATCAATGAGCAGTTCTTC.

This clone has more than one count but fewer than ten. This chain uses TRBV29-1 with TRBJ2-7; D possibly corresponds to TRBD1 (6 bases). Trimming removed 7 bases from V and 2 bases from J, with 12 bases in between. Germline V CDR1 and CDR2: SQVTM, ANQGSEA. The CDR3 sequence is 12 residues long. The CDR3 DNA is TGCAGCGCTATGACAGGCCCCTACGAGCAGTACTTC. As protein: CSAMTGPYEQYF.

The chain joins TRBV12-5 to TRBJ1-5, with D possibly TRBD1 on 6 matching bases. V lost 7 bases and J lost 6, with 16 bases in between. The CDR3 is 14 amino acids. Germline lookup yields CDR1 LGHNT and CDR2 FRNRAP. The CDR3 spells CASAPSGEGQPQHF. DNA for the CDR3: TGTGCTAGTGCCCCCTCAGGGGAGGGTCAGCCCCAGCATTTT.

J is TRBJ2-1 and V is TRBV27; 7 nucleotides agree with TRBD2. The CDR3 sequence is 14 residues long. With 7 bases clipped from V and 4 bases from J, the junction kept 7 bases outside the gene matches. From germline, CDR1 is MNHEY and CDR2 SMNVEV (reference sequence). The CDR3 sequence: CASTRLARYNEQFF. The DNA for the CDR3 is TGTGCCAGCACCCGACTAGCCAGATACAATGAGCAGTTCTTC.

The DNA of the CDR3 is TGTGCCAGTCGACGAAGCGGTACCTCCTACAATGAGCAGTTCTTC. The encoded protein is CASRRSGTSYNEQFF. The rearrangement uses TRBV19 and TRBJ2-1, with D possibly matching TRBD2 (5 bases). Per germline, CDR1 LNHDA and CDR2 SQIVND (reference sequence). V shed 8 bases and J shed 0 bases, with 14 bases lying between them. The CDR3 length is 15 residues.

V and J are TRBV7-2 and TRBJ1-5; D may be TRBD1 (5 bases). CDR1 and CDR2 (germline): SGHTA, FQGNSA. The CDR3 has 15 residues. Trimming shortened V by 3 bases and J by 4 bases, and 13 bases separated the two germline ends. This chain's CDR3 is CASSFRDYENQPQHF. The CDR3 DNA reads as TGTGCCAGCAGCTTCCGGGACTACGAGAATCAGCCCCAGCATTTT.

V usage is TRBV19 and J usage is TRBJ2-5; possibly TRBD2 for D (6 bases). This CDR3 spans 13 amino acids. Per the germline V gene, CDR1 is LNHDA and CDR2 is SQIVND (reference sequence). The V gene lost 4 bases and the J gene lost 2 bases, with 8 bases spanning the gap. For the CDR3, the DNA is TGTGCCAGTAGTACTAGCGTACAAGAGACCCAGTACTTC. Translated: CASSTSVQETQYF.

This rearrangement joins TRBV9 to TRBJ2-5; tentatively, D is TRBD2 (5 bases). Germline values: CDR1 SGDLS, CDR2 YYNGEE. The V end lost 6 bases, the J end lost 4 bases, and 22 bases lay between the germline ends. The CDR3 is 16 amino acids. CDR3 region: CASILLRWSRGETQYF. As DNA, the CDR3 is TGTGCCAGCATCCTCCTCCGGTGGTCTCGGGGAGAGACCCAGTACTTC. The variable domain in full, with the rest retrieved from reference TRBV9 and TRBJ2-5, is DSGVTQTPKHLITATGQRVTLRCSPRSGDLSVYWYQQSLDQGLQFLIQYYNGEERAKGNILERFSAQQFPDLHSELNLSSLELGDSALYFCASILLRWSRGETQYFGPGTRLLVL.